One and the same sample provided the 27 T cell receptor beta chains below, sequenced in a study of tissue T cells after allogeneic stem cell transplantation. The time point denotes: mouse harvest day 14 after allogeneic transplant. Tail vein injection delivered 10^7 T-cell-depleted bone marrow cells and 10^6 splenic CD5+ T cells. TCRdb's copy holds only in-frame clones and misses some; the assay was immunoSEQ multiplex PCR. This repertoire shows 2,000 to 3,000 clones, roughly half found once; its top ten account for over 11%. Sequenced: gut tissue. These receptors all stem from a female BALB/c mouse given C57BL/6 T cells with graft-versus-host disease after an allogeneic hematopoietic cell transplant.

A word on this clone: Here the gene names and germline are mouse. The observed sequence ends 1 residue before the CDR3 terminus, with the missing tail filled in from the germline J gene. The chain joins TRBV3 to TRBJ1-6; maybe TRBD1 (6 bases). TRBJ1-6 is identified as an open reading frame with a role that is uncertain. The CDR3 totals 14 residues. The V and J ends lost 2 bases and 7 bases respectively, with 9 bases between them. Germline V CDR1 and CDR2: SNHLY, FYNGKV (reference sequence). Partial CDR3 DNA: TGTGCCAGCAGCTTACAGGGGTGGAATTCGCCCCTCTAC. It specifies CASSLQGWNSPLY. The CDR3, in full, reads CASSLQGWNSPLYF.

Regarding this clone: The genes and germline here are from mouse. The read is 1 residue too short to cover the CDR3 end, so that end is filled in from the germline J gene. This rearrangement joins TRBV12-2 to TRBJ2-7; TRBD2 is a possible D gene (6 bases). Deletions cut 3 bases from V and 1 base from J, with 9 bases between. Germline CDR1 and CDR2: SGHLS and HYDKME. There are 13 residues in the CDR3. The CDR3 loop is CASSSTGSYEQYF. Partial CDR3 DNA: TGTGCCAGCTCTTCTACTGGGTCCTATGAACAGTAC.

A note on this clone: Gene labels here are mouse ones. The read ends 1 residue shy of where the CDR3 ends; the end is completed using the germline J gene. This chain links TRBV3 with TRBJ2-5; TRBD2 agrees at 11 bases. Germline V gene lookup returns CDR1 SNHLY and CDR2 FYNGKV (reference sequence). The CDR3 has 15 residues. The junction had 6 bases not matched to a gene; V was cut back by 4 bases and J by 6 bases. CDR3 region: CASSSGLGGSDTQYF. CDR3 bases read: TGTGCCAGCAGCTCCGGACTGGGGGGCTCGGACACCCAGTAC.

In the case of this clone: Gene names and germline match the mouse. Read data end 1 residue before the CDR3 end; the end is taken from the germline J gene. The chain carries TRBV26 and TRBJ2-7; 8 bases are a match to TRBD1. Germline trimming cut 2 bases from V and 6 bases from J; bases unmatched to any gene: 3. The CDR3 is 13 amino acids. CDR1 is KGHPV and CDR2 is FQNQEV in the germline V gene (reference sequence). CDR3 DNA (partial): TGTGCCAGCAGTCTGGAGACAGGGGTTGAACAGTAC. It yields the protein CASSLETGVEQY. In full, the CDR3 is CASSLETGVEQYF.

By frequency in the sample, this clone is large. Germline and genes here are mouse. Read data end 1 residue before the CDR3 end; the end is taken from the germline J gene. The rearrangement uses TRBV15 and TRBJ2-7; D gene ambiguous. The germline gives CDR1 SGHND, CDR2 FRSKSL. The ends were cut back, 5 bases at V and 4 bases at J, with 3 bases in the middle. The CDR3 spans 10 residues. The sequenced part of the CDR3 DNA is TGTGCCAGCAGTCAATATGAACAGTAC. This encodes CASSQYEQY. The CDR3 in its entirety is CASSQYEQYF.

By share, this clone counts as large. The genes and germline here are from mouse. The missing CDR3 end, 1 residue past where the read stops, is filled in from the germline J gene. The gene calls are TRBV12-2 and TRBJ2-7; D possibly corresponds to TRBD2 (6 bases). The CDR3 loop spans 12 amino acids. Germline loops: CDR1 SGHLS, CDR2 HYDKME. V lost 2 bases, J lost 3 bases, and 7 bases lay in between. CDR3 loop: CASSQLGYEQYF. CDR3 DNA (partial): TGTGCCAGCTCTCAACTGGGCTATGAACAGTAC.

This clone was counted only a few times. The listed genes are named as in mouse. The CDR3 end falls 1 residue outside the read, so it is completed with the germline J gene. The J gene is TRBJ2-7, the V gene TRBV26; D might be TRBD1 or TRBD2, each matching 5 bases. Deletions cut 2 bases from V and 0 bases from J, with 5 bases between. Germline V gene data show CDR1 as KGHPV and CDR2 as FQNQEV (reference sequence). This CDR3 comprises 13 residues. This chain's CDR3 is CASSLGGSYEQYF. Partial CDR3 DNA: TGTGCCAGCAGTCTGGGGGGCTCCTATGAACAGTAC. Based on the CDR3 plus reference TRBV26 and TRBJ2-7, the full variable domain is NSKVIQTPRYLVKGQGQKAKMRCIPEKGHPVVFWYQQNKNNEFKFLINFQNQEVLQQIDMTEKRFSAECPSNSPCSLEIQSSEAGDSALYLCASSLGGSYEQYFGPGTRLTVL.

This clone appeared once. Genes and germline come from the mouse. Read coverage stops 1 residue before the CDR3 terminus; the germline J gene supplies the remainder. The rearrangement links TRBV16 to TRBJ2-1; the match to TRBD2 covers 10 bases. The germline V gene has CDR1 SGHSA and CDR2 FRNQAP. V gave up 2 bases and J gave up 3 bases; unmatched junction bases: 4. This CDR3 region has 16 residues. The CDR3 bases that were read are TGTGCAAGCAGCTTAAAGCTGGGGGGGCGCTATGCTGAGCAGTTC. It specifies CASSLKLGGRYAEQF. In full, the CDR3 is CASSLKLGGRYAEQFF.

In the case of this clone: Each gene name is a mouse one. Coverage ceases 1 residue before the CDR3 finishes, and the germline J gene fills in the end. The V call is TRBV3, the J call TRBJ1-4; the D gene is possibly TRBD1 (6 bases). Germline-derived CDR1 and CDR2 are SNHLY and FYNGKV (reference sequence). The CDR3 runs to 14 residues. Trimming stripped 3 bases from V and 3 bases from J, with 8 bases between. The CDR3 loop reads CASSFNRANERLFF. Incomplete CDR3 DNA: TGTGCCAGCAGCTTCAACAGGGCCAACGAAAGATTATTT.

There are a few counts of this clone. Mouse names are used for the genes. The read gets to within 1 residue of the CDR3 end, and the germline J gene fills in the rest. The chain links TRBV19 to TRBJ1-1, with unresolved D. The CDR3 loop spans 11 amino acids. From germline, CDR1 is FNHDT and CDR2 SITEND (reference sequence). Trimming took 3 bases from V and 9 from J, leaving 9 bases between them. Incomplete CDR3 DNA: TGTGCCAGCAGTAACCGCCCACAAGTCTTC. It translates to CASSNRPQVF. The entire CDR3 sequence reads CASSNRPQVFF.

About this clone itself: Mouse germline and gene names are used. The CDR3 bases that were read are TGCACCTGCAGTGCGCAGGGAGGAGCTGAGCAGTTC. Protein: CTCSAQGGAEQF. The CDR3 reads in full as CTCSAQGGAEQFF. The genes are TRBV1 and TRBJ2-1, with D tentatively TRBD1 (5 bases). The CDR3 goes on 1 residue after the read ends, and that part is filled in from the germline J gene. CDR1 NSQYPW and CDR2 LRSPGD come from the germline V gene (reference sequence). Deletions cut 3 bases from V and 7 bases from J, with 10 bases between. This CDR3 spans 13 amino acids. The full variable domain, rest sourced from reference TRBV1 and TRBJ2-1, is VTLLEQNPRWRLVPRGQAVNLRCILKNSQYPWMSWYQQDLQKQLQWLFTLRSPGDKEVKSLPGADYLATRVTDTELRLQVANMSQGRTLYCTCSAQGGAEQFFGPGTRLTVL.

A word on this clone: Mouse gene names and germline throughout. CDR3 bases read: TGTGCCAGCAGTCTGACTGGCAACACCTTGTAC. It specifies CASSLTGNTLY. In full, the CDR3 is CASSLTGNTLYF. The rearrangement joins TRBV26 to TRBJ2-4; D might be TRBD2 (5 bases). The read ends 1 residue shy of where the CDR3 ends; the end is completed using the germline J gene. The CDR3 is 12 residues long. V was cut by 2 bases and J by 6 bases, with 6 bases left in between. Germline CDR1 KGHPV, CDR2 FQNQEV (reference sequence).

Details on this clone: The genes are named according to mouse. The CDR3 end falls 1 residue outside the read, so it is completed with the germline J gene. V usage is TRBV12-1 and J usage is TRBJ2-3; TRBD1 is a possible D gene (6 bases). Trimming left V 4 bases short and J 4 bases short, with 14 bases between. Germline V gene sequence: CDR1 SGHSN, CDR2 HYEKVE. CDR3 length equals 14 residues. The sequenced part of the CDR3 DNA is TGTGCCAGCTCCCCGGGACAAAACCCAGAAACGCTGTAT. Protein product: CASSPGQNPETLY. In full, the CDR3 reads CASSPGQNPETLYF.

In the case of this clone: Mouse names are used for the genes. The sequenced CDR3 bases are TGTGCCAGCAGCCAATTTCCGGGACAGGGGGCGAACGAAAGATTATTT. This codes for CASSQFPGQGANERLF. The full-length CDR3 reads as CASSQFPGQGANERLFF. The J gene is TRBJ1-4, the V gene TRBV5; 12 bases fit TRBD1. Sequencing ends 1 residue short of the CDR3 end; the germline J gene provides the rest. The ends lost 2 bases at V and 5 bases at J; junction bases unmatched: 6. The CDR3 runs to 17 residues. From germline, CDR1 is LGHNA and CDR2 YNLKQL (reference sequence).

In regard to this clone: Mouse gene names and germline throughout. The read halts 1 residue ahead of the CDR3 end, with the missing end drawn from the germline J gene. J is TRBJ2-7 and V is TRBV13-3; D tentatively reads TRBD1 or TRBD2 (6 bases each). The length of the CDR3 is 11 residues. Trimming took 6 bases from V and 6 from J, leaving 10 bases between them. Per the germline V gene, CDR1 is NNHDY and CDR2 is SYVADS. The CDR3 bases that were read are TGTGCCAGCATGGGGGCGCTTGAACAGTAC. Translating it yields CASMGALEQY. The CDR3 reads in full as CASMGALEQYF.

Of note for this clone: Gene names are the mouse ones. With the read ending 1 residue before the CDR3 end, the germline J gene is used to fill in that end. The rearrangement links TRBV26 to TRBJ2-3; no firm D call. The CDR3 loop spans 16 amino acids. V lost 0 bases to trimming and J lost 0 bases, with 10 bases between them. Germline CDR1 is KGHPV and CDR2 is FQNQEV (reference sequence). The sequenced part of the CDR3 DNA is TGTGCCAGCAGTCTGTCCGGCCGGGGAAGTGCAGAAACGCTGTAT. This gives the protein CASSLSGRGSAETLY. The CDR3 in full is CASSLSGRGSAETLYF.

This clone was counted only a few times. Genes and germline are mouse. The read gets to within 1 residue of the CDR3 end, and the germline J gene fills in the rest. The V call is TRBV16, the J call TRBJ1-3, with D tentatively TRBD1 (5 bases). Germline V CDR1 and CDR2: SGHSA, FRNQAP. This CDR3 contains 13 residues. V dropped 1 base and J dropped 6 bases, with 7 bases sitting between them. CDR3: CASSLATENTLYF. Partial CDR3 DNA: TGTGCAAGCAGCTTAGCGACAGAAAATACGCTCTAT.

The sample holds one count of this clone. Genes and germline are mouse. The read is 1 residue too short to cover the CDR3 end, so that end is filled in from the germline J gene. V gene TRBV15 combines with J gene TRBJ2-1; D is possibly TRBD1 (6 bases). V was pared by 1 base and J by 5 bases, with 6 bases between. This CDR3 region has 13 residues. The germline CDR1 and CDR2 sequences are SGHND and FRSKSL. CDR3 protein: CASSLDRDAEQFF. CDR3 DNA (partial): TGTGCCAGCAGTTTAGACAGGGATGCTGAGCAGTTC.

By frequency in the sample, this clone is large. The gene names given are mouse names. Read sequence stops 1 residue before the CDR3 end, and the germline J gene provides the missing end. The chain recombines TRBV5 with TRBJ2-1; D is possibly TRBD2 (6 bases). Germline CDR1 reads LGHNA; CDR2 reads YNLKQL (reference sequence). V lost 0 bases to trimming and J lost 3 bases, with 9 bases between them. The CDR3 covers 15 residues. The CDR3 loop reads CASSQEWGFYAEQFF. Incomplete CDR3 DNA: TGTGCCAGCAGCCAAGAGTGGGGGTTCTATGCTGAGCAGTTC.

This clone has just a few counts. The genes are named according to mouse. The read falls 1 residue short of the CDR3 end, and the missing part is taken from the germline J gene. The rearrangement uses TRBV12-2 and TRBJ2-7; 10 bases match TRBD2. CDR3 length: 14 amino acids. CDR1 and CDR2 (germline): SGHLS, HYDKME. The J segment lost 4 bases and the V segment lost 1 base, leaving 3 bases of the junction unmatched. CDR3 DNA, as far as it was read: TGTGCCAGCTCTCTAGGACTGGGGGCATATGAACAGTAC. As protein: CASSLGLGAYEQY. From start to end, the CDR3 is CASSLGLGAYEQYF.

A word on this clone: Germline and genes here are mouse. The read terminates 1 residue ahead of where the CDR3 ends, so the germline J gene completes it. V usage is TRBV3 and J usage is TRBJ2-3; 8 nucleotides align to TRBD2. CDR3 length: 15 amino acids. J gave up 1 base and V 2 bases, and 2 bases lay outside the gene matches. CDR1 and CDR2 (germline): SNHLY, FYNGKV (reference sequence). CDR3 loop: CASSLLLGGAETLYF. CDR3 DNA (partial): TGTGCCAGCAGCTTACTACTGGGGGGTGCAGAAACGCTGTAT.

By frequency in the sample, this clone is large. Gene names and germline match the mouse. Coverage ceases 1 residue before the CDR3 finishes, and the germline J gene fills in the end. The chain couples TRBV24 to TRBJ2-7; D gene unclear. The CDR3 is 12 residues long. Germline V gene sequence: CDR1 KGHTA, CDR2 FRNEEI. V dropped 0 bases and J dropped 3 bases, with 3 bases sitting between them. The DNA read from the CDR3 is TGTGCCAGCAGTCTGTACAACTATGAACAGTAC. Amino acids: CASSLYNYEQY. The whole CDR3 sequence reads CASSLYNYEQYF.

On this clone itself: Gene names follow the mouse nomenclature. CDR3 DNA (partial): TGTGCCAGCAGTCCCGAGGGGGTCCGGACCGGGCAGCTCTAC. This codes for CASSPEGVRTGQLY. The complete CDR3 protein is CASSPEGVRTGQLYF. The V call is TRBV15, the J call TRBJ2-2, with D possibly TRBD1 on 6 matching bases. Read coverage stops 1 residue before the CDR3 terminus; the germline J gene supplies the remainder. There are 15 residues in the CDR3. Trimming removed 5 bases from V and 5 bases from J, with 15 bases in between. CDR1 and CDR2 (germline): SGHND, FRSKSL.

This clone was counted only a few times. The germline and genes are mouse ones. The CDR3 extends 1 residue past the end of the read, so its final part is completed from the germline J gene. This rearrangement joins TRBV23 to TRBJ2-7; whether TRBD2, the table's D call, matches the DNA was not checked. Per the germline V gene, CDR1 is KGHTA and CDR2 is FQNQQP. The CDR3 contains 14 residues. The CDR3 reads CSSSQGGGSYEQYF. CDR3 DNA (partial): TGCTCCAGCAGTCAGGGGGGGGGCTCCTATGAACAGTAC.

Remarks on this clone: The gene symbols are mouse symbols. The read ends 1 residue before the CDR3 terminus; that terminus is restored from the germline J gene. V is TRBV12-1 and J is TRBJ1-4; 8 bases agree with TRBD1. The germline CDR1 and CDR2 sequences are SGHSN and HYEKVE. Losses at the gene ends were 4 bases for V and 4 bases for J; bases not matched to a gene: 7. The CDR3 covers 15 residues. CDR3 sequence reads: CASSPGGAINERLFF. The sequenced CDR3 bases are TGTGCCAGCTCCCCAGGGGGCGCGATCAACGAAAGATTATTT.

Remarks on this clone: All gene names here are mouse names. From the germline J gene comes the end of the CDR3, since the read stops 1 residue before it. The chain has TRBV23 and TRBJ2-3; the table's TRBD2 call for D was not verified on the DNA. The CDR3 runs to 16 residues. Germline-derived CDR1 and CDR2 are KGHTA and FQNQQP. The CDR3 region is CSSSQSRGGGAETLYF. Incomplete CDR3 DNA: TGCTCCAGCAGTCAATCCCGGGGGGGTGGTGCAGAAACGCTGTAT.

This clone showed up just a few times. Mouse gene names and germline throughout. The read stops 1 residue short of the end of the CDR3; the missing end is completed from the germline J gene. The chain employs TRBV3 and TRBJ2-3; TRBD2 aligns across 13 bases. The J segment lost 9 bases and the V segment lost 6 bases, leaving 6 bases of the junction unmatched. CDR3 length equals 14 residues. Germline V lookup: CDR1 SNHLY, CDR2 FYNGKV (reference sequence). CDR3: CASSPGTGGVTLYF. The part of the CDR3 DNA that was read is TGTGCCAGCAGTCCCGGGACTGGGGGGGTGACGCTGTAT.